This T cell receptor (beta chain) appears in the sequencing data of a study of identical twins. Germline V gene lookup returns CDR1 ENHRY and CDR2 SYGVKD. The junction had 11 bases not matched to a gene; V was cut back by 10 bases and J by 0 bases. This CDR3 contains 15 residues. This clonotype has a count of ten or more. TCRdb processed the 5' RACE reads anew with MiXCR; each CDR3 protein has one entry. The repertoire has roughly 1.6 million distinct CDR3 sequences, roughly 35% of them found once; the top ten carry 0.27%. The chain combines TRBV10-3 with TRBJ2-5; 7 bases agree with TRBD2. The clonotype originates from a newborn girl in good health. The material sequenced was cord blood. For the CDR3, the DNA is TGTGCCACAGGGAGGGCGGATCTGTACCAAGAGACCCAGTACTTC. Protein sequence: CATGRADLYQETQYF.